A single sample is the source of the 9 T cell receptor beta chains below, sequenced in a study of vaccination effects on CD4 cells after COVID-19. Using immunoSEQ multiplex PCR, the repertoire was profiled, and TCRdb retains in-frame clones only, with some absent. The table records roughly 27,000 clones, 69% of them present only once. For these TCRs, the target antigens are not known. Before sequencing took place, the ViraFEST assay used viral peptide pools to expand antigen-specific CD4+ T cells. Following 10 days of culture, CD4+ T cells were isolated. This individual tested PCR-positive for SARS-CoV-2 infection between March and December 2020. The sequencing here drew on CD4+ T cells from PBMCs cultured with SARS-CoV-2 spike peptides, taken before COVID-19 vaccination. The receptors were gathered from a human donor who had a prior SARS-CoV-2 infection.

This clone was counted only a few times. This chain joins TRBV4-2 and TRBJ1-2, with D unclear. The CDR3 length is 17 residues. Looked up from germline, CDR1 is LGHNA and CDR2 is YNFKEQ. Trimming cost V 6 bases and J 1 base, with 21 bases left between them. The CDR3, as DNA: TGTGCCAGCAGGGAGAAAGCCGAAACAGTTTTTAACTATGGCTACACCTTC. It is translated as CASREKAETVFNYGYTF.

The CDR3 region is CASSVDHLPSYEQYF. DNA of the CDR3: TGTGCCAGCAGCGTAGACCACCTTCCCTCCTACGAGCAGTACTTC. The chain combines TRBV9 with TRBJ2-7; D not resolved. Trimming took 0 bases from V and 0 from J, leaving 10 bases between them. The length of the CDR3 is 15 residues. The germline gives CDR1 SGDLS, CDR2 YYNGEE.

The CDR3: CASGLSTALYVHEQYF. The CDR3 coding sequence is TGTGCTAGTGGTTTGTCAACGGCCCTCTACGTCCACGAGCAGTACTTC. The V and J genes are TRBV12-5 and TRBJ2-7; D is unclear. This CDR3 is built from 16 residues. CDR1 is LGHNT, CDR2 FRNRAP, per germline. The V end was cut by 2 bases, the J end by 5 bases, with 19 bases between.

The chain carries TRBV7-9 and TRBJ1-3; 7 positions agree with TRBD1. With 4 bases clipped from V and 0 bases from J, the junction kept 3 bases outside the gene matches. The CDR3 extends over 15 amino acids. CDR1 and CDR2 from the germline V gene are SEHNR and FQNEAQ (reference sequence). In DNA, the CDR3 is TGTGCCAGCAGCTGGGACAGATCCTCTGGAAACACCATATATTTT. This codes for CASSWDRSSGNTIYF.

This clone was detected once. The CDR3, as DNA: TGTGCCAGTACTCTATACGGTTCCGGGACAGGGAGCGCTGAAGCTTTCTTT. Protein sequence: CASTLYGSGTGSAEAFF. The chain couples TRBV19 to TRBJ1-1, with 9 bases that match TRBD1. The CDR3 length is 17 residues. Germline lookup yields CDR1 LNHDA and CDR2 SQIVND (reference sequence). V was clipped by 7 bases and J by 6 bases; unmatched bases: 18.

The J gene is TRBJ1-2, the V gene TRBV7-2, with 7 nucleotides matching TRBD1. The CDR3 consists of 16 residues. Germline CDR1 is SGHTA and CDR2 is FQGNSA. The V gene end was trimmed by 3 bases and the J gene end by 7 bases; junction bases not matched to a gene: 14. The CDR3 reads CASSFITTDRATGYTF. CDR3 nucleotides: TGTGCCAGCAGCTTCATCACAACCGACAGGGCTACTGGCTACACCTTC. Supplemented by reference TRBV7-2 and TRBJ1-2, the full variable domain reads GAGVSQSPSNKVTEKGKDVELRCDPISGHTALYWYRQSLGQGLEFLIYFQGNSAPDKSGLPSDRFSAERTGGSVSTLTIQRTQQEDSAVYLCASSFITTDRATGYTFGSGTRLTVV.

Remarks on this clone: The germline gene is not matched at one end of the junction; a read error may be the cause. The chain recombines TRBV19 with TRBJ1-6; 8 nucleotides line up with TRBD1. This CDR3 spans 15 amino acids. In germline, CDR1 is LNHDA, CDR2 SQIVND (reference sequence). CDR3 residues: CASSIDRGRNSPLHF. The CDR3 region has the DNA TGTGCCAGTAGCATAGACAGGGGCCGCAATTCACCCCTCCACTTT.

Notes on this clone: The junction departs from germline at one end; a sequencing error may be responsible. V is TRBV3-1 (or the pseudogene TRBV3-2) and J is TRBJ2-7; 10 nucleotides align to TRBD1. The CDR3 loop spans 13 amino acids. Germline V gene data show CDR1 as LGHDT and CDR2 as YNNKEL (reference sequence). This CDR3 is CASSQADDRGLSF. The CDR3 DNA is TGTGCCAGCAGCCAAGCGGACGACAGGGGGCTCAGCTTC.

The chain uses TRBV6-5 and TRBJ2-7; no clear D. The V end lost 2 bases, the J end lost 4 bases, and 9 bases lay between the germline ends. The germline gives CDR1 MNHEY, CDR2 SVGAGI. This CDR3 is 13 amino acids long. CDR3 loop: CASSYGRLYEQYF. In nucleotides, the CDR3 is TGTGCCAGCAGTTACGGTCGGCTGTACGAGCAGTACTTC.